Reported below is one T cell receptor (beta chain). The antigen is unknown. Trimming cost V 9 bases and J 7 bases; bases outside gene matches: 11. Germline V lookup: CDR1 LNHDA, CDR2 SQIVND (reference sequence). The CDR3 spans 15 residues. Repertoires were generated with immunoSEQ multiplex PCR, while TCRdb's copy carries only in-frame clones and drops some. Of millions of clones in the sample, 85% to 95% were seen once. The naive CD8 fraction comprised CD45RO-negative cells positively selected for CCR7 and excluded terminally differentiated effector memory CD45RA+ cells. The data belong to a study of shared clonotypes between healthy human individuals. Study results and limitations: Rarefaction curves obtained for sorted subsets showed sequencing incomplete despite large depth.

The specimen sequenced was naive CD8+ T cells from PBMCs. The chain employs TRBV19 and TRBJ2-1; 11 nucleotides line up with TRBD2. The TCR comes from a man between 18 and 29 years old in good health. Some clones in this sample may be carry-over from other donors' samples. The CDR3 spells CASQMGLAVGNEQFF. CDR3 bases: TGTGCCAGCCAGATGGGACTAGCGGTCGGTAATGAGCAGTTCTTC.